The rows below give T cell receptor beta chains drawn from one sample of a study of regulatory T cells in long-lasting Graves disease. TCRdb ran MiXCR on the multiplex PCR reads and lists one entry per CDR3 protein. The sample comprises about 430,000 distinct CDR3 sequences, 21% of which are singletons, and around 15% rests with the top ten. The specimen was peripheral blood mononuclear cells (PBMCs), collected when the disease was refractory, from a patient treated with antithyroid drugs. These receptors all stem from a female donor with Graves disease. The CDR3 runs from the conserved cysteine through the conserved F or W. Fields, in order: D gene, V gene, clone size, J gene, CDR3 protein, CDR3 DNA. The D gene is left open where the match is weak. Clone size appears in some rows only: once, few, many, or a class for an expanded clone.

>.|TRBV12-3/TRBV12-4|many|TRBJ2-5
CASSSEETQYF
TGTGCCAGCAGTTCCGAAGAGACCCAGTACTTC
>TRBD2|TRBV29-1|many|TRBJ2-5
CSVGTSGALGETQYF
TGCAGCGTGGGGACTAGCGGGGCCCTTGGAGAGACCCAGTACTTC
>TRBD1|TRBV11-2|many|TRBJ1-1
CASSRDRGTEAFF
TGTGCCAGCAGCCGGGACAGGGGGACTGAAGCTTTCTTT
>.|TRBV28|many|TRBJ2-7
CASSFTGIDGYEQYF
TGTGCCAGCAGTTTTACGGGAATTGACGGATACGAGCAGTACTTC
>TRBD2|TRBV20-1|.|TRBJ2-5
CSATSGPLQETQYF
TGCAGTGCTACTAGCGGGCCCTTACAAGAGACCCAGTACTTC
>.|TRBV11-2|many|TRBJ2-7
CASSLALRYEQYF
TGTGCCAGCAGCTTAGCACTCCGCTACGAGCAGTACTTC
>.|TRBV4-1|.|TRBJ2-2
CASSRLEANTGELFF
TGCGCCAGCAGCCGCCTAGAGGCGAACACCGGGGAGCTGTTTTTT
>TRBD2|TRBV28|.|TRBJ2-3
CASSPTVGTSGRGDTQYF
TGTGCCAGCAGTCCTACGGTTGGGACTAGCGGACGGGGGGATACGCAGTATTTT
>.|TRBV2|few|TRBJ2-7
CASRDYRDSAGEQYF
TGTGCCAGCAGGGACTACAGGGATAGTGCTGGGGAGCAGTACTTC
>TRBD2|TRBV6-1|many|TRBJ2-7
CASSDPGGTLYEQYF
TGTGCCAGCAGTGACCCCGGGGGGACTCTCTACGAGCAGTACTTC
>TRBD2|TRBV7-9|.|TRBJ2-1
CASSLSGRQYNEQFF
TGTGCCAGCAGCTTAAGCGGGAGGCAATACAATGAGCAGTTCTTC
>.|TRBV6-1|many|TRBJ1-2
CASSPTGEIYGYTF
TGTGCCAGCAGTCCCACTGGGGAGATCTATGGCTACACCTTC
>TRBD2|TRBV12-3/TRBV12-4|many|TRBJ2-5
CASSLLSGSMGETQYF
TGTGCCAGCAGTTTACTTAGCGGGAGTATGGGGGAGACCCAGTACTTC
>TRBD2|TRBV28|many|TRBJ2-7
CASSHLGREVGYEQYF
TGTGCCAGCAGCCACTTGGGGCGGGAGGTCGGGTACGAGCAGTACTTC
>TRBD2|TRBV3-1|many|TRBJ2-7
CASSRASGSYEQYF
TGTGCCAGCAGCCGAGCTAGCGGGTCCTACGAGCAGTACTTC